A single sample is the source of the 3 T cell receptor beta chains below, sequenced in a study of shared clonotypes between healthy human individuals. Produced via immunoSEQ multiplex PCR; TCRdb's table is partial and in-frame only. The sample consists of about 490,000 clones, less than 80% of them appearing once. The sequencing sample was made of PBMCs. These receptors were obtained from a woman aged 40 to 50 in good health. Some clones in this sample may be carry-over from other donors' samples.

The genes are TRBV7-9 and TRBJ2-1; 8 bases match TRBD1. Germline CDR1 reads SEHNR; CDR2 reads FQNEAQ (reference sequence). This CDR3 spans 15 amino acids. V lost 3 bases to trimming and J lost 2 bases; unmatched junction nucleotides: 3. The CDR3 loop is CASSFRTGTYNEQFF. The CDR3 DNA sequence: TGTGCCAGCAGCTTTCGGACAGGGACCTACAATGAGCAGTTCTTC. The variable domain in full, completed from reference TRBV7-9 and TRBJ2-1, reads DTGVSQNPRHKITKRGQNVTFRCDPISEHNRLYWYRQTLGQGPEFLTYFQNEAQLEKSRLLSDRFSAERPKGSFSTLEIQRTEQGDSAMYLCASSFRTGTYNEQFFGPGTRLTVL.

The chain uses TRBV11-2 and TRBJ2-7; D possibly corresponds to TRBD1 (5 bases). The V end was cut by 9 bases, the J end by 2 bases, with 17 bases between. The length of the CDR3 is 14 residues. Germline V gene lookup returns CDR1 SGHAT and CDR2 FQNNGV. The CDR3 DNA follows: TGTGCCAGTACCCTCATAAGGGGAACCTACGAGCAGTACTTC. Translating gives CASTLIRGTYEQYF.

V usage is TRBV19 and J usage is TRBJ1-4; no definite D call. Per germline, CDR1 LNHDA and CDR2 SQIVND (reference sequence). V lost 2 bases and J 4 bases, leaving 5 bases between the germline ends. CDR3 length equals 13 residues. The CDR3: CASSIQINEKLFF. CDR3 bases: TGTGCCAGTAGTATACAGATTAATGAAAAACTGTTTTTT.